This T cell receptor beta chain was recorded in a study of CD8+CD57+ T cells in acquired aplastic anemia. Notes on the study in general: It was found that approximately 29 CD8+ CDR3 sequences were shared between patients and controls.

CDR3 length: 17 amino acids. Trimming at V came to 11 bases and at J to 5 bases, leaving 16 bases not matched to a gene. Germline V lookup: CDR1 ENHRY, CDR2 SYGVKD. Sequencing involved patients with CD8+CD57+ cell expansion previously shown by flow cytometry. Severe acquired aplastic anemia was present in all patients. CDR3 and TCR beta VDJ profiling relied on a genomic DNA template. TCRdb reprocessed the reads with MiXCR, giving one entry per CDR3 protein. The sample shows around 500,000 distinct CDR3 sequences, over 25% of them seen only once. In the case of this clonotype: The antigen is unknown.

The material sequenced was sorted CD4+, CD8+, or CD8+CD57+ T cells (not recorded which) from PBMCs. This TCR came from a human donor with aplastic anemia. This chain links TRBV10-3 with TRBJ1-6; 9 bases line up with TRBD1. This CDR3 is CAGRDRVVQVDNSPLHF. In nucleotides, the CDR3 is TGTGCCGGAAGGGACAGGGTCGTACAAGTGGATAATTCACCCCTCCACTTT.